The T cell receptor (beta chain) under discussion was sequenced for a study of shared clonotypes between healthy human individuals. Points from the study as a whole: As a rule, naive subsets had a larger estimated richness than memory subsets.

Germline CDR1 and CDR2: KGHSH and LQKENI. The CDR3 is made up of 14 amino acids. Trimming took 3 bases from V and 11 from J; bases not matched to a gene: 12. Turning to this clone: The antigen is not known.

Using immunoSEQ multiplex PCR, the repertoire was profiled, and TCRdb retains in-frame clones only, with some absent. The table has some 2,100,000 clones, more than 90% seen once. The TCR was taken from a man aged 18 to 29 in good health. The gene calls are TRBV18 and TRBJ1-1, with TRBD1 matching over 7 bases. Sequencing used naive CD4+ T cells sorted from blood. Subset described: CD45RA+ positively selected. The CDR3: CASSPGQFDEGAFF. The CDR3 DNA sequence: TGTGCCAGCTCACCGGGACAGTTCGACGAAGGGGCTTTCTTT.